A selection of T cell receptor beta chains follows, all from one sample in a study of shared clonotypes between healthy human individuals. Method: immunoSEQ multiplex PCR; TCRdb's copy keeps in-frame clones and lacks some. The sample carries about 2.1 million clones, 90% to 95% recorded once. Source material: naive CD8+ T cells from PBMCs. These receptors were collected from a man between 18 and 29 years old in good health. Some clones in this sample may be carry-over from other donors' samples. The CDR3 runs from the conserved cysteine through the conserved F or W. The D gene is left open where the match is weak. Expanded clones are given a class, and other clones once, few, many or no size at all.

V: TRBV5-1
J: TRBJ2-7
size: NA
D: NA
DNA: TGCGCCAGCTCAGACTGGGACGATTCCTACGAGCAGTACTTC
CDR3: CASSDWDDSYEQYF

V: TRBV7-9
J: TRBJ2-5
size: NA
D: TRBD2
DNA: TGTGCCAGCAGCTTAGGTCCTAGCGGGTTACAAGAGACCCAGTACTTC
CDR3: CASSLGPSGLQETQYF

V: TRBV7-8
J: TRBJ1-4
size: NA
D: NA
DNA: TGTGCCAGCAGCTTCCGAAATGAAAAACTGTTTTTT
CDR3: CASSFRNEKLFF

V: TRBV5-6
J: TRBJ2-7
size: once
D: NA
DNA: TGTGCCAGCAGCTTGCCGACCGGGAGCTACGAGCAGTACTTC
CDR3: CASSLPTGSYEQYF

V: TRBV29-1
J: TRBJ2-7
size: NA
D: NA
DNA: TGCAGCGTTGAAGACAGGGAAAGTTACGAGCAGTACTTC
CDR3: CSVEDRESYEQYF

V: TRBV7-9
J: TRBJ1-4
size: NA
D: TRBD1
DNA: TGTGCCAGCAGCCCCAGGGGGGTAAATGAAAAACTGTTTTTT
CDR3: CASSPRGVNEKLFF

V: TRBV6-5
J: TRBJ1-2
size: once
D: TRBD1
DNA: TGTGCCAGCAGAACAGGGGGCTATGGCTACACCTTC
CDR3: CASRTGGYGYTF

V: TRBV27
J: TRBJ2-5
size: NA
D: NA
DNA: TGTGCCAGCATTTCCCCGGCGGGCGAGACCCAGTACTTC
CDR3: CASISPAGETQYF

V: TRBV7-9
J: TRBJ2-7
size: NA
D: NA
DNA: TGTGCCAGCAGCGGAGAGCGGACGGGATTCTACGAGCAGTACTTC
CDR3: CASSGERTGFYEQYF

V: TRBV9
J: TRBJ2-5
size: NA
D: NA
DNA: TGTGCCAGCAGCCACCCGAGGGGGGCGGGGAAAAAAGAGACCCAGTACTTC
CDR3: CASSHPRGAGKKETQYF

V: TRBV5-1
J: TRBJ2-7
size: once
D: NA
DNA: TGCGCCAGCAGCTTGTTGGCGGCGAGCTCCTACGAGCAGTACTTC
CDR3: CASSLLAASSYEQYF

V: TRBV5-1
J: TRBJ1-1
size: NA
D: NA
DNA: TGCGCCAGCAGCTTGGTTGCCAAGAACACTGAAGCTTTCTTT
CDR3: CASSLVAKNTEAFF

V: TRBV27
J: TRBJ1-1
size: NA
D: NA
DNA: TGTGCCAGCAGCTGGACAGTTAACACTGAAGCTTTCTTT
CDR3: CASSWTVNTEAFF

V: TRBV14
J: TRBJ2-7
size: NA
D: NA
DNA: TGTGCCAGCAGCCAAGAGGCAGGGGACGAGCAGTACTTC
CDR3: CASSQEAGDEQYF

V: TRBV5-4
J: TRBJ1-2
size: NA
D: NA
DNA: TGTGCCAGCAGCTTGGATTTTCTCGGGAGAGGCTACACCTTC
CDR3: CASSLDFLGRGYTF

V: TRBV7-2
J: TRBJ1-1
size: once
D: NA
DNA: TGTGCCAGCAGCTTCGGGGGCAACACTGAAGCTTTCTTT
CDR3: CASSFGGNTEAFF

V: TRBV13
J: TRBJ1-1
size: NA
D: NA
DNA: TGTGCCAGCAGACCTGACAGCGGACCTGAAGCTTTCTTT
CDR3: CASRPDSGPEAFF

V: TRBV7-9
J: TRBJ1-1
size: NA
D: NA
DNA: TGTGCCAGCAGCCATTCGACAGGAACGACTGAAGCTTTCTTT
CDR3: CASSHSTGTTEAFF

V: TRBV28
J: TRBJ2-7
size: NA
D: TRBD2
DNA: TGTGCCAGCAGATCCACGCGGGAGGACTCCTACGAGCAGTACTTC
CDR3: CASRSTREDSYEQYF

V: TRBV2
J: TRBJ1-4
size: once
D: TRBD1
DNA: TGTGCCAGCAGAGACAGGGGGGCGGCTAATGAAAAACTGTTTTTT
CDR3: CASRDRGAANEKLFF

V: TRBV9
J: TRBJ1-1
size: NA
D: NA
DNA: TGTGCCAGCAGCGTAGCCAGGGGTGAAGCTTTCTTT
CDR3: CASSVARGEAFF

V: TRBV5-6
J: TRBJ2-4
size: NA
D: NA
DNA: TGTGCCAGCAGCGCTGCGCCTAGAGCCAAAAACATTCAGTACTTC
CDR3: CASSAAPRAKNIQYF

V: TRBV14
J: TRBJ2-3
size: NA
D: TRBD1
DNA: TGTGCCAGCGTAGTAACAGGGGGCGATACGCAGTATTTT
CDR3: CASVVTGGDTQYF

V: TRBV28
J: TRBJ1-5
size: once
D: NA
DNA: TGTGCCAGCAGTTCTGGGTATAGCAATCAGCCCCAGCATTTT
CDR3: CASSSGYSNQPQHF

V: TRBV7-9
J: TRBJ2-1
size: NA
D: TRBD2
DNA: TGTGCCAGCAGCGGCAGCGGGAGTTTTGACAATGAGCAGTTCTTC
CDR3: CASSGSGSFDNEQFF